This TCR beta chain was sequenced during a study of control samples from healthy donors and cancer patients. This table comes from immunoSEQ multiplex PCR, and its TCRdb copy is limited to in-frame clones, with some not included. The data hold fewer than 200,000 clones, with roughly nine tenths observed a single time. Trimming removed 4 bases from V and 0 bases from J, with 10 bases in between. The CDR3 is made up of 15 amino acids. CDR1 is LGHDT, CDR2 YNNKEL, per germline (reference sequence). The sequence was collected from a man aged 30 to 39 in good health. Sequenced sample: blood. V and J are TRBV3-1 (or the pseudogene TRBV3-2) and TRBJ2-1; D not resolved. In DNA, the CDR3 is TGTGCCAGCAGCCCGTCTCCGAGCTCCTACAATGAGCAGTTCTTC. This gives the protein CASSPSPSSYNEQFF.